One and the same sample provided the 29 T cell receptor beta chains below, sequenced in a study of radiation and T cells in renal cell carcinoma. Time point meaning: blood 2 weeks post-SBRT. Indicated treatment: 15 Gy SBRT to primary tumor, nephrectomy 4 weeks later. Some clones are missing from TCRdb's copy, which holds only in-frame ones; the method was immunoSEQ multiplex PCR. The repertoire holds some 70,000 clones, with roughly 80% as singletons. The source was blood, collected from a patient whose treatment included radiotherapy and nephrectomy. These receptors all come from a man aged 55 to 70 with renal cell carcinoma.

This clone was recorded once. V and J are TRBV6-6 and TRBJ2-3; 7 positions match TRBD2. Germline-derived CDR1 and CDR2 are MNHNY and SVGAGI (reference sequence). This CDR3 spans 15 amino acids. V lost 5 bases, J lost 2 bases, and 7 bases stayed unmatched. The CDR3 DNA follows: TGTGCCAGCAGTCGCGGGAGCACCTACACAGATACGCAGTATTTT. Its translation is CASSRGSTYTDTQYF.

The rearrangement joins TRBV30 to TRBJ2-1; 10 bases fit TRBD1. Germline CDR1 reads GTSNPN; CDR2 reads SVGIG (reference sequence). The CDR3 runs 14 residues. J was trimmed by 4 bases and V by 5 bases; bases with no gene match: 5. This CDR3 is CAWGPGQGYNEQFF. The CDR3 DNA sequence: TGTGCCTGGGGCCCGGGACAGGGGTACAATGAGCAGTTCTTC.

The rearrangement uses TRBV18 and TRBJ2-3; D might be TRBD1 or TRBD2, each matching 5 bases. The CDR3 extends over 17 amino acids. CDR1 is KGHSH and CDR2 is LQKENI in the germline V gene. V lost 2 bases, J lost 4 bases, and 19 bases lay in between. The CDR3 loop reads CASSPESWGLGADTQYF. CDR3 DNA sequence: TGTGCCAGCTCACCAGAGAGCTGGGGTCTGGGGGCAGATACGCAGTATTTT.

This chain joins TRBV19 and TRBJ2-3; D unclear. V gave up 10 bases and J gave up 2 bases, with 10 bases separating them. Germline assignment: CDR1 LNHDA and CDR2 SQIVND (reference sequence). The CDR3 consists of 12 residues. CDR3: CAIGGDTDTQYF. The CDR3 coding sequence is TGTGCCATTGGTGGAGACACAGATACGCAGTATTTT.

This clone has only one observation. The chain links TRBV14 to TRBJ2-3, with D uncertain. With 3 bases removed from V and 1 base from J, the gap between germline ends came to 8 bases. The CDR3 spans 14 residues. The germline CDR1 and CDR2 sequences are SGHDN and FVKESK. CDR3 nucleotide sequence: TGTGCCAGCAGCCATTACTTCGGCACAGATACGCAGTATTTT. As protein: CASSHYFGTDTQYF.

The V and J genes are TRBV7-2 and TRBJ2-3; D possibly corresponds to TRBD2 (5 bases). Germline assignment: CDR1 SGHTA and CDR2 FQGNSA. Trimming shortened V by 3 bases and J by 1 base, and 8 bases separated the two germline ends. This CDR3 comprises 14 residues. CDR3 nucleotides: TGTGCCAGCAGCTTCCGGGATCGCACAGATACGCAGTATTTT. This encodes CASSFRDRTDTQYF.

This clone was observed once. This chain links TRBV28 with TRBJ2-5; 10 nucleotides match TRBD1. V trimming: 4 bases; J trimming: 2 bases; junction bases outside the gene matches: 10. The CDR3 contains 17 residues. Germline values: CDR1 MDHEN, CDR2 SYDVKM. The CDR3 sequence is CASSSYRDRGRQETQYF. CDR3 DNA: TGTGCCAGCAGTTCTTACCGGGACAGGGGCCGGCAAGAGACCCAGTACTTC.

The CDR3 DNA reads as TGTGCCAGCAGTGAATTGTGGGGGCGTAACTATGGCTACACCTTC. Translated: CASSELWGRNYGYTF. The chain carries TRBV2 and TRBJ1-2; tentative D call: TRBD1 (6 bases). V lost 2 bases to trimming and J lost 1 base, with 11 bases between them. The germline gives CDR1 SNHLY, CDR2 FYNNEI. This CDR3 comprises 15 residues.

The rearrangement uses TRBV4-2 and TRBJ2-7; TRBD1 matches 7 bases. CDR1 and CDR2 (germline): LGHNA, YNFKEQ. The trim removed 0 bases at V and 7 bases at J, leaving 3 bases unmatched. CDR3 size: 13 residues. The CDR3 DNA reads TGTGCCAGCAGCCAAGAAGGCAGGGGGGAGCAGTACTTC. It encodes CASSQEGRGEQYF.

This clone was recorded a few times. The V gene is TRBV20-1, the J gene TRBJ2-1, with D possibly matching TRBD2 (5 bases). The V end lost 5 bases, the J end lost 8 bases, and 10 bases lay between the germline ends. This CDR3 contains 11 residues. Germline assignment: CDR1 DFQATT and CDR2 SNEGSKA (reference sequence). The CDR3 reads CSALGGYEQFF. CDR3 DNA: TGCAGTGCTTTAGGAGGCTATGAGCAGTTCTTC.

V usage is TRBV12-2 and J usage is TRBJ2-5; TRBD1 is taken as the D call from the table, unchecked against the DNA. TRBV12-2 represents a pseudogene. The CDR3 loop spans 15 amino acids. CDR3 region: CASRLPQAGQETQYF. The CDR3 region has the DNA TGTGCAAGTCGCTTACCTCAGGCCGGCCAAGAGACCCAGTACTTC.

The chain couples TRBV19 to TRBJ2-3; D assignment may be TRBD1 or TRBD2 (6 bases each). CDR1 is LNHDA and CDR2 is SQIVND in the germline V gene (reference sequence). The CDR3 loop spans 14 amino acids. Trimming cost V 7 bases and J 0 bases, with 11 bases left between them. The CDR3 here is CASKGGLSTDTQYF. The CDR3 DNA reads TGTGCCAGTAAGGGGGGCCTTAGCACAGATACGCAGTATTTT.

The CDR3 is CASSDGVGTDTQYF. The CDR3, as DNA: TGTGCCAGCAGTGACGGGGTAGGGACAGATACGCAGTATTTT. The V call is TRBV6-1, the J call TRBJ2-3; D perhaps matches TRBD2 (5 bases). This CDR3 comprises 14 residues. V was clipped by 3 bases and J by 3 bases, with 10 bases between them. CDR1 MNHNS and CDR2 SASEGT come from the germline V gene.

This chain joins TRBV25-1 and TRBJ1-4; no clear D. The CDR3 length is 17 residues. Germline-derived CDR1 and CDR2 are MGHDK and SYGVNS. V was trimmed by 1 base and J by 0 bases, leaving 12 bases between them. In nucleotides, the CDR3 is TGTGCCAGCAGTGAATCCGTTGTGCAGGCAACTAATGAAAAACTGTTTTTT. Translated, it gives CASSESVVQATNEKLFF.

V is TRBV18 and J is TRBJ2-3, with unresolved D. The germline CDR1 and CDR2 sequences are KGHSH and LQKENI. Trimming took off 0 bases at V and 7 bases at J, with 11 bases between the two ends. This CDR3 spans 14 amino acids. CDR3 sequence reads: CASSPPSSLNTQYF. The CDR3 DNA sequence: TGTGCCAGCTCACCACCGAGTTCCCTCAATACGCAGTATTTT.

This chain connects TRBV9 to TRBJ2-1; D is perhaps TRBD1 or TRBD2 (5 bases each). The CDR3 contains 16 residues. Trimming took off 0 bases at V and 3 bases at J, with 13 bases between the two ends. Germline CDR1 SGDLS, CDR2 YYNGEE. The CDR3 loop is CASSVGIRDLYNEQFF. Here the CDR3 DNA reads TGTGCCAGCAGCGTAGGGATCAGGGACCTCTACAATGAGCAGTTCTTC.

CDR3 amino acids: CATSRDSGLAETQYF. In DNA form, the CDR3 reads TGTGCCACCAGCAGAGATTCTGGACTAGCGGAGACCCAGTACTTC. This chain links TRBV15 with TRBJ2-5; TRBD2 matches at 9 bases. Germline V gene data show CDR1 as LNHNV and CDR2 as YYDKDF (reference sequence). The CDR3 loop spans 15 amino acids. V lost 0 bases to trimming and J lost 5 bases; unmatched junction nucleotides: 4.

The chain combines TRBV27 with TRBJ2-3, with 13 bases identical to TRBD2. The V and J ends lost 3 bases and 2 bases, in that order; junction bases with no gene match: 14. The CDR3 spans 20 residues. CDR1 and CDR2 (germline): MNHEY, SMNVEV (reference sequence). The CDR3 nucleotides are TGTGCCAGCAGTTTTTCCTCACGGGGACTAGCGGGAAGACTCACAGATACGCAGTATTTT. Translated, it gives CASSFSSRGLAGRLTDTQYF.

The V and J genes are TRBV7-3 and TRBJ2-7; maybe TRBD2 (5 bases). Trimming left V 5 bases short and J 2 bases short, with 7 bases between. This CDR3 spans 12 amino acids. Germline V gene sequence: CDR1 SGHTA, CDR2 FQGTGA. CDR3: CASSAGTYEQYF. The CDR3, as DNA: TGTGCCAGCAGCGCCGGGACCTACGAGCAGTACTTC.

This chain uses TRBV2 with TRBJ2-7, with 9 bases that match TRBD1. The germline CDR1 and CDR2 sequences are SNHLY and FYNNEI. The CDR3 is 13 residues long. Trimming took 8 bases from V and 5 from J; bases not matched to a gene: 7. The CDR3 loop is CASYRDREDEQYF. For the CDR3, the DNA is TGTGCCAGCTACCGGGACAGGGAAGACGAGCAGTACTTC.

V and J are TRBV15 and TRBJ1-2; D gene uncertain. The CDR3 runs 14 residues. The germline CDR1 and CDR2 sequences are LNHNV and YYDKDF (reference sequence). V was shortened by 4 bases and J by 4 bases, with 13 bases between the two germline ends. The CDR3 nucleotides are TGTGCCACCAGCACCCGGACGGGCCTCTATGGCTACACCTTC. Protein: CATSTRTGLYGYTF.

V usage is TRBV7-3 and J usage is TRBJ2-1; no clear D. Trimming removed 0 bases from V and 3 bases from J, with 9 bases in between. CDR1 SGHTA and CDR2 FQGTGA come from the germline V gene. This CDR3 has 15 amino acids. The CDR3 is CASSLTLQYYNEQFF. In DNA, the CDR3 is TGTGCCAGCAGCTTAACGTTACAATACTACAATGAGCAGTTCTTC.

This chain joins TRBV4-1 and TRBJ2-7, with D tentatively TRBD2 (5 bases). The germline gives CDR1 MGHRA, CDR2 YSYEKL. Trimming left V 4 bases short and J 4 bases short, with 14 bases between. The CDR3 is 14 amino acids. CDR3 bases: TGCGCCAGCAGCCCCCGAGGATCGGGATACGAGCAGTACTTC. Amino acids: CASSPRGSGYEQYF.

Written as DNA, the CDR3 is TGTGCCATCACTGGGACACTGAACACTGAAGCTTTCTTT. Its protein is CAITGTLNTEAFF. The chain links TRBV10-3 to TRBJ1-1; a possible D gene is TRBD1 (6 bases). This CDR3 spans 13 amino acids. Trimming shortened V by 7 bases and J by 0 bases, and 9 bases separated the two germline ends. CDR1 is ENHRY and CDR2 is SYGVKD in the germline V gene.

The CDR3, as DNA: TGTGCCAGCAGGATAATTAGGGAAAAACTGTTTTTT. This encodes CASRIIREKLFF. V is TRBV6-1 and J is TRBJ1-4; D is ambiguous. Germline assignment: CDR1 MNHNS and CDR2 SASEGT. CDR3 length: 12 residues. V was pared by 6 bases and J by 8 bases, with 10 bases between.

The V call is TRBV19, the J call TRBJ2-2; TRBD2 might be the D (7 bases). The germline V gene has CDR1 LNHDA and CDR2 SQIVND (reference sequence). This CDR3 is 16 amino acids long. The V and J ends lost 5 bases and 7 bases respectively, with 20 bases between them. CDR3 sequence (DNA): TGTGCCAGTAGTCCTCTCGGGCGGGGGCCCAGCGGGGAGCTGTTTTTT. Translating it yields CASSPLGRGPSGELFF.

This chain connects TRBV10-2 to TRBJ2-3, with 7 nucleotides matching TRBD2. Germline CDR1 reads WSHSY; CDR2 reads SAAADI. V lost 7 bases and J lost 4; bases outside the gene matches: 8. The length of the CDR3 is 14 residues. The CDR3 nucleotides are TGCGCCAGCAAAACGGGAGGAGGGGCAGATACGCAGTATTTT. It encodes CASKTGGGADTQYF.

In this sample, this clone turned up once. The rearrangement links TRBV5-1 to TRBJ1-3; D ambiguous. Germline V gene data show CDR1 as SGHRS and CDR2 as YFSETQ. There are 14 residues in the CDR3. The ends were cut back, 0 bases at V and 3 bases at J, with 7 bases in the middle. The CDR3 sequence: CASSLDPYGNTIYF. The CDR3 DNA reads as TGCGCCAGCAGCTTGGATCCGTATGGAAACACCATATATTTT.

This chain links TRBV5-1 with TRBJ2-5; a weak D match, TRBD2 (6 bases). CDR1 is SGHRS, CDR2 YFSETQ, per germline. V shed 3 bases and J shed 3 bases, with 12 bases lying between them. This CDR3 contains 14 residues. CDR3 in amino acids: CASSSNGGEETQYF. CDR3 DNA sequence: TGCGCCAGCAGCTCGAATGGCGGGGAAGAGACCCAGTACTTC.